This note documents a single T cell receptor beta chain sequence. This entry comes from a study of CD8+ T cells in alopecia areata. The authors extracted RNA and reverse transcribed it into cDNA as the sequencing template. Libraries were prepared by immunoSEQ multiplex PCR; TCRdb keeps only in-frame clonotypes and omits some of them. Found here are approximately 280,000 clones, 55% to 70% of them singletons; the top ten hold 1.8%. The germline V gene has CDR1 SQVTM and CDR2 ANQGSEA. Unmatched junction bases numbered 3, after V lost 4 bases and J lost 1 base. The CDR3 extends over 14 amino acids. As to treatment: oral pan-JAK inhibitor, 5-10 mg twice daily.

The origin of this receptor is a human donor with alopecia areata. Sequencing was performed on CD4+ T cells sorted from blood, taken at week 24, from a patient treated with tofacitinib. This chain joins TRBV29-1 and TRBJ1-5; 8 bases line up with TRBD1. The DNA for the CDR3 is TGCAGCGTTGGGGCAGGGGGCAGCAATCAGCCCCAGCATTTT. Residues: CSVGAGGSNQPQHF.